This T cell receptor (beta chain) was documented in a study of T-cell memory formation after mild COVID-19. Study-level points and caveats: Nothing showed for sure that second-wave clones peaking on day 37 were SARS-CoV-2 specific.

Constant-segment primers were used for 5'RACE, and the resulting TCR alpha and TCR beta cDNA libraries carried sample barcodes and UMIs. Each CDR3 protein is one row after TCRdb ran MiXCR on the 5' RACE reads. Found here are roughly 110,000 distinct CDR3 sequences, about 15% of them singletons; the top ten hold 28%. CDR1 and CDR2 (germline): MNHEY, SVGEGT. The CDR3 is made up of 13 amino acids. V lost 8 bases and J 2 bases, leaving 9 bases between the germline ends. This clonotype was detected a few times. Its antigen is still unknown. The rearrangement links TRBV6-2 or TRBV6-3 to TRBJ2-2, with D perhaps matching TRBD1 (6 bases). Sequencing was carried out using PBMCs or a T cell subset sorted from them (not recorded which). This receptor was identified in an adult woman who had mild COVID-19 (a few samples of this study predate the infection). Cell type and time point are not known. The CDR3 reads CASHRENTGELFF. The CDR3 coding sequence is TGTGCCAGCCACAGGGAAAACACCGGGGAGCTGTTTTTT.